This is a list of T cell receptor beta chains from one sample in a study of tumour-infiltrating T cells in Burkitt lymphoma. Generated by immunoSEQ multiplex PCR, the TCRdb table keeps only in-frame clones and is missing some. The sample yields under 2,000 clones, over 15% seen once. Sequenced input: tumor tissue. The receptors were sampled from a human donor with diffuse large B-cell lymphoma. Each CDR3 is given without its conserved first and last residue.

V gene	J gene	CDR3 protein
TRBV2	TRBJ2-4	ASSEALGRVNIQY
TRBV5-1	TRBJ1-5	ASSLGTGFSQPQH
TRBV2	TRBJ2-6	ASSEQRAGANVLT
TRBV9	TRBJ2-1	ASSVAETGYNEQF
TRBV18	TRBJ2-7	ASSHSNGLYEQY
TRBV27	TRBJ1-5	ASSPGTGEGNQPQH
TRBV19	TRBJ2-7	ASSIGQVYEQY
TRBV18	TRBJ2-1	ASSPQRGGNEQF
TRBV5-1	TRBJ2-5	ASSLKETQY
TRBV27	TRBJ2-2	ASSWTGLPGELF
TRBV2	TRBJ1-5	ASKGASNQPQH
TRBV7-2	TRBJ2-3	ASSSTGDTQY
TRBV6-6	TRBJ2-1	ASSHKVNEQF
TRBV9	TRBJ2-7	ASSVESGGTYEQY
TRBV7-9	TRBJ1-4	ASSEGSTNEKLF
TRBV27	TRBJ2-1	ASRGGFGNEQF
TRBV16	TRBJ1-1	ASSPTGGKTEAF
TRBV7-2	TRBJ2-7	ASRPPGRHEQY
TRBV4-3	TRBJ2-1	ASSQGPTVLSYNEQF
TRBV19	NA	ASTPGMGGYYEQY
TRBV7-2	TRBJ1-2	ASSLQQAKSRGYT
TRBV19	TRBJ2-7	ASSPGGEQY
TRBV5-1	TRBJ2-7	ASSRLADSYEQY
TRBV11-2	TRBJ1-1	ASSQRVLNTEAF
TRBV7-3	TRBJ1-1	ASSLNGDEAF
TRBV6-1	TRBJ1-2	ASSTGANYGYT
TRBV7-9	TRBJ1-2	ASSVQGFYGYT
TRBV7-2	TRBJ2-7	ASSLGGSFEQY
TRBV7-9	TRBJ1-2	ASSLWVTGRDGYT
TRBV5-1	TRBJ2-3	ASSLGQGGTDTQY
TRBV7-2	TRBJ2-7	ASSFSGSYEQY
TRBV10-2	TRBJ2-6	ASSDPGANVLT
TRBV6-1	TRBJ1-5	ASSEALLGRLNQPQH
TRBV5-8	TRBJ1-4	ASSLADRVGEKLF
TRBV5-1	TRBJ2-1	ASSLGGPSGFYNEQF
TRBV7-2	TRBJ2-7	ASSLGKQYEQY
TRBV28	TRBJ2-1	ASSPRTSASYNEQF
TRBV7-9	TRBJ2-7	ASSLSDRAYEQY
TRBV15	TRBJ1-2	ATSRGTSDRYGYT
TRBV9	TRBJ2-2	ASSLVDRANTGELF
TRBV28	TRBJ2-3	AGRAGGTDTQY
TRBV25-1	TRBJ2-7	ASWQGEQY
TRBV11-3	TRBJ1-1	ASSYTGDTEAF
TRBV19	TRBJ1-6	ASTPRRQDNSPLH